A single sample gave rise to the 13 T cell receptor beta chains below, sequenced in a study of cytomegalovirus exposure and HLA in healthy donors. This table comes from immunoSEQ multiplex PCR, and its TCRdb copy is limited to in-frame clones, with some not included. Of 220,000 or so clones listed, approximately 83% are singletons. The specimen sequenced was PBMCs. The receptors were gathered from a woman in her 30s in good health and CMV-seropositive.

The chain combines TRBV7-9 with TRBJ1-3, with unresolved D. The germline V gene has CDR1 SEHNR and CDR2 FQNEAQ (reference sequence). V was pared by 1 base and J by 5 bases, with 6 bases between. This CDR3 is 13 amino acids long. CDR3 nucleotides: TGTGCCAGCAGCTTAGAAGGGAGAAACACCATATATTTT. Its translation: CASSLEGRNTIYF.

V and J are TRBV7-2 and TRBJ2-7; D is ambiguous. The CDR3 length is 15 residues. Germline loops: CDR1 SGHTA, CDR2 FQGNSA. V was trimmed by 2 bases and J by 6 bases, leaving 17 bases between them. CDR3 nucleotides: TGTGCCAGCAGCTTAACCCGGTGGCAGGCTCGCGAGCAGTACTTC. It specifies CASSLTRWQAREQYF.

The chain couples TRBV11-2 to TRBJ1-2; D call uncertain. Trimming took off 5 bases at V and 4 bases at J, with 17 bases between the two ends. Germline values: CDR1 SGHAT, CDR2 FQNNGV. The CDR3 extends over 15 amino acids. The CDR3 loop is CASSPEASEGYGYTF. The CDR3 bases are TGTGCCAGCAGCCCCGAGGCCAGCGAGGGCTATGGCTACACCTTC.

The chain has TRBV6-1 and TRBJ2-1, with 11 bases aligning to TRBD2. Germline CDR1 and CDR2: MNHNS and SASEGT. The CDR3 covers 15 residues. V lost 6 bases, J lost 6 bases, and 7 bases stayed unmatched. CDR3 bases: TGTGCCAGCAGACCCGGGACTAGCGGACCCAATGAGCAGTTCTTC. Translating gives CASRPGTSGPNEQFF.

The chain employs TRBV13 and TRBJ2-1; the match to TRBD2 covers 15 bases. The CDR3 totals 20 residues. Germline V gene data show CDR1 as PRHDT and CDR2 as FYEKMQ (reference sequence). The trim removed 4 bases at V and 4 bases at J, leaving 14 bases unmatched. The CDR3 sequence: CASSYGLAGGDQGTYNEQFF. Written as DNA, the CDR3 is TGTGCCAGCAGCTACGGACTAGCGGGAGGGGACCAGGGGACTTACAATGAGCAGTTCTTC.

V usage is TRBV18 and J usage is TRBJ1-2; D is ambiguous. V gave up 2 bases and J gave up 6 bases, with 13 bases separating them. The CDR3 covers 14 residues. Germline V lookup: CDR1 KGHSH, CDR2 LQKENI. CDR3 nucleotides: TGTGCCAGCTCACCATCCCCCGGCCGGGATGGCTACACCTTC. This encodes CASSPSPGRDGYTF.

The rearrangement joins TRBV12-5 to TRBJ2-1; D not resolved. There are 19 residues in the CDR3. Trimming removed 6 bases from V and 0 bases from J, with 24 bases in between. Germline V lookup: CDR1 LGHNT, CDR2 FRNRAP. CDR3: CASGPPGFRLASSYNEQFF. Written as DNA, the CDR3 is TGTGCTAGTGGCCCCCCCGGATTTAGACTCGCGAGCTCCTACAATGAGCAGTTCTTC.

This sequence joins TRBV28 and TRBJ2-7; 7 nucleotides line up with TRBD2. The CDR3 is 13 amino acids. The J segment lost 7 bases and the V segment lost 6 bases, leaving 9 bases of the junction unmatched. Germline-derived CDR1 and CDR2 are MDHEN and SYDVKM. CDR3 protein: CASRPSGSREQYF. CDR3 coding DNA: TGTGCCAGCAGGCCTAGCGGTTCACGGGAGCAGTACTTC.

This clone has only one observation. The chain couples TRBV4-1 to TRBJ1-1, with unresolved D. The CDR3 consists of 17 residues. The V gene lost 4 bases and the J gene lost 1 base, with 19 bases spanning the gap. The germline V gene has CDR1 MGHRA and CDR2 YSYEKL. The CDR3 bases are TGCGCCAGCAGCCGGAAACAAGGGTCCGGGCGGAACACTGAAGCTTTCTTT. It translates to CASSRKQGSGRNTEAFF.

In this sample, this clone turned up once. V is TRBV4-1 and J is TRBJ2-4, with unresolved D. Germline V gene data show CDR1 as MGHRA and CDR2 as YSYEKL. This CDR3 is built from 12 residues. V was shortened by 3 bases and J by 10 bases, with 10 bases between the two germline ends. CDR3 sequence reads: CASSHSSRIQYF. Here the CDR3 DNA reads TGCGCCAGCAGCCATTCCTCCCGTATTCAGTACTTC.

The V and J genes are TRBV7-2 and TRBJ2-2; 10 bases agree with TRBD1. The CDR3 has 16 amino acids. Germline V gene sequence: CDR1 SGHTA, CDR2 FQGNSA. J was trimmed by 2 bases and V by 5 bases; bases with no gene match: 5. CDR3 in amino acids: CASSPRDRGNTGELFF. CDR3 DNA: TGTGCCAGCAGCCCGAGGGACAGGGGAAACACCGGGGAGCTGTTTTTT.

This clone was found once. This chain connects TRBV7-8 to TRBJ2-1, with 13 positions matching TRBD2. The trim removed 5 bases at V and 1 base at J, leaving 5 bases unmatched. There are 17 residues in the CDR3. Germline V gene lookup returns CDR1 SGHVS and CDR2 FQNEAQ. The CDR3 DNA reads as TGTGCCAGCAGCCTACGGACTAGCGGGAGATCCTACAATGAGCAGTTCTTC. Translated: CASSLRTSGRSYNEQFF. Variable domain in full (rest from reference TRBV7-8 and TRBJ2-1): GAGVSQSPRYKVAKRGQDVALRCDPISGHVSLFWYQQALGQGPEFLTYFQNEAQLDKSGLPSDRFFAERPEGSVSTLKIQRTQQEDSAVYLCASSLRTSGRSYNEQFFGPGTRLTVL.

The chain links TRBV29-1 to TRBJ2-3; D is unclear. From germline, CDR1 is SQVTM and CDR2 ANQGSEA. V shed 1 base and J shed 6 bases, with 17 bases lying between them. CDR3 length: 15 amino acids. Written as DNA, the CDR3 is TGCAGCGTTGAAGCGCAGCAGGTTGAAAGGGATACGCAGTATTTT. Translation gives CSVEAQQVERDTQYF.